The present TCR beta chain was sequenced within a study of cytomegalovirus exposure and HLA in healthy donors. Broader study findings: A later analysis, which compared TCR beta chains of equal frequency, found the HLA-associated ones more clonally expanded. Previously analyzed data showed that most TCR beta V segments were productive at a frequency of about 87% or about 30%.

This CDR3 has 15 residues. V was shortened by 0 bases and J by 2 bases, with 9 bases between the two germline ends. CDR1 SGDLS and CDR2 YYNGEE come from the germline V gene. The PCR contained 60 Vbeta and 13 Jbeta primers. Sequenced by immunoSEQ multiplex PCR; TCRdb stores in-frame clones only, minus some. The sample shows 150,000 or so clones, around two thirds of them seen only once. Notes on this clone: Its antigen is still unknown.

V usage is TRBV9 and J usage is TRBJ2-1; tentative D call: TRBD2 (6 bases). The specimen was PBMCs. The sequence derives from a man aged 25 to 40 in good health and CMV-seropositive. The CDR3 region has the DNA TGTGCCAGCAGCGTAGGCCCTAGCGCCTACAATGAGCAGTTCTTC. It specifies CASSVGPSAYNEQFF.